This TCR beta chain was sequenced in a study of T cell responses to AZD1222 COVID-19 vaccine. Study-wide results and caveats: No repertoire was sampled before or during the peak T cell response, only after it. Donors skewed white British and female; clonal diversity was possibly underestimated.

CDR3 size: 18 residues. Germline CDR1 reads LGHDT; CDR2 reads YNNKEL (reference sequence). Unmatched junction bases numbered 13, after V lost 6 bases and J lost 7 bases. Repertoires were generated with immunoSEQ multiplex PCR, while TCRdb's copy carries only in-frame clones and drops some. The profile covers just over 150,000 clones, with about nine tenths appearing a single time and about 8.9% taken by the ten largest. Notes on this clone: What it binds is unknown.

Sequenced material: peripheral blood, taken 28 days after the second AZD1222 dose. The J gene is TRBJ2-2, the V gene TRBV3-1 (or the pseudogene TRBV3-2), with TRBD2 matching over 14 bases. This receptor was obtained from an adult who received the AZD1222 COVID-19 vaccine. The CDR3 loop is CASSGTSGRLANLGELFF. Here the CDR3 DNA reads TGTGCCAGCAGTGGGACTAGCGGGAGATTGGCAAACCTCGGGGAGCTGTTTTTT.